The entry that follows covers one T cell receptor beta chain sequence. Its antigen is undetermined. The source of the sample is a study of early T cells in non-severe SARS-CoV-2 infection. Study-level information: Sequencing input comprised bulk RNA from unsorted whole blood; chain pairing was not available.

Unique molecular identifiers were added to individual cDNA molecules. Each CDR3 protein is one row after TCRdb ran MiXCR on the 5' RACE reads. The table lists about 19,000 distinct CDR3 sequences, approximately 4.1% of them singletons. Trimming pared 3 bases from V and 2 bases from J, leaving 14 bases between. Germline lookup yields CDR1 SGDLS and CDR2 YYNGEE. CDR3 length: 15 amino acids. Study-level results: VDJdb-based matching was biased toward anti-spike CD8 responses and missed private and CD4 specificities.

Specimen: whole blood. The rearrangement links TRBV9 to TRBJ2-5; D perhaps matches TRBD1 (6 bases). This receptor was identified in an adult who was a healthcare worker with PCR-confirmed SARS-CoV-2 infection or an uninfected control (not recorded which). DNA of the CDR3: TGTGCCAGCAGCGGGACGGGGACACCTCAAGAGACCCAGTACTTC. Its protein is CASSGTGTPQETQYF.